This record looks at one T cell receptor (beta chain) sequence and its context. The antigen is undetermined. With constant-segment primers, 5'RACE yielded cDNA libraries of TCR alpha and TCR beta that carried sample barcodes and UMIs. TCRdb reprocessed the 5' RACE reads with MiXCR, giving one entry per CDR3 protein. The sample has roughly 500,000 distinct CDR3 sequences, roughly 20% seen once; the top ten hold 12%. The V gene's germline CDR1 is DFQATT and CDR2 SNEGSKA (reference sequence). V lost 7 bases and J lost 0; bases outside the gene matches: 8. This CDR3 has 15 amino acids. The sample is drawn from a study of T-cell memory formation after mild COVID-19. Study outcomes and limitations: Contracting CD8+ clones were enriched in EMRA, CD4+ mainly in CM and EM. Day 15 to 85 contracting clones showed balanced CD4/CD8; later expanders leaned CD4+.

Material: PBMCs or a T cell subset sorted from them (not recorded which). The V gene is TRBV20-1, the J gene TRBJ2-7, with 11 bases fitting TRBD2. The receptor was isolated from an adult woman who had mild COVID-19 (a few samples of this study predate the infection). Cell type and time point are not known. The CDR3 is CSVSWTSGSSYEQYF. CDR3 sequence (DNA): TGCAGTGTTAGTTGGACTAGCGGGTCCTCCTACGAGCAGTACTTC.